The rows below give T cell receptor beta chains drawn from one sample of a study of technical replicates of blood from a few donors. Sequencing was performed with immunoSEQ multiplex PCR; in TCRdb, only in-frame clones are kept and a portion is missing. The sample has about 89,000 clones; around 95% are singletons. Material for sequencing was T cells isolated from PBMCs. The receptors here all came from a human donor in good health. The CDR3 runs from the conserved cysteine through the conserved F or W. Each record gives: V gene, D gene, clone size, J gene, CDR3 protein, CDR3 DNA. A D gene is named only where the DNA matches it firmly. For some rows the clone size is stated as once, few or many, or as a class when expanded; others skip it.

TRBV10-1,-,-,TRBJ1-5,CASSESRQNQPQHF,TGCGCCAGCAGTGAGTCCAGACAGAATCAGCCCCAGCATTTT
TRBV4-1,-,-,TRBJ2-1,CASSQYMRGSTEQFF,TGCGCCAGCAGCCAATATATGCGCGGGTCGACTGAGCAGTTCTTC
TRBV29-1,TRBD2,-,TRBJ2-1,CSVEGLAAYNEQFF,TGCAGCGTTGAGGGACTAGCGGCGTACAATGAGCAGTTCTTC
TRBV6-5,-,-,TRBJ1-1,CASSFTTGRDTEAFF,TGTGCCAGCAGTTTTACCACAGGGCGGGACACTGAAGCTTTCTTT
TRBV15,-,-,TRBJ1-4,CATSRGRGGEKLFF,TGTGCCACCAGCAGAGGACGGGGAGGAGAAAAACTGTTTTTT
TRBV13,TRBD2,once,TRBJ2-2,CASSSPTSRNTGELFF,TGTGCCAGCAGCTCTCCGACTAGCCGGAACACCGGGGAGCTGTTTTTT
TRBV21-1,-,once,TRBJ2-5,CASSKKGIPGPSYFSGMGETQYF,TGTGCCAGCAGCAAAAAAGGGATACCCGGGCCTTCCTACTTTAGCGGGATGGGAGAGACCCAGTACTTC
TRBV4-1,TRBD1,-,TRBJ2-2,CASSPYGTGAGELFF,TGCGCCAGCAGTCCGTACGGGACAGGGGCCGGGGAGCTGTTTTTT
TRBV11-2,-,-,TRBJ2-7,CASSPKSVREYLNYEQYF,TGTGCCAGCAGCCCAAAATCCGTGAGGGAATATTTGAACTACGAGCAGTACTTC
TRBV2,-,-,TRBJ2-6,CASSDRGLQSSGANVLTF,TGTGCCAGCAGTGATCGGGGGTTACAAAGCTCTGGGGCCAACGTCCTGACTTTC
TRBV4-1,-,-,TRBJ2-6,CASSQVGSGANVLTF,TGCGCCAGCAGCCAAGTCGGCTCTGGGGCCAACGTCCTGACTTTC
TRBV5-1,-,-,TRBJ1-4,CASSLEQGNEKLFF,TGCGCCAGCAGCTTGGAACAGGGAAATGAAAAACTGTTTTTT
TRBV28,TRBD1,-,TRBJ1-5,CASRTGGMSNQPQHF,TGTGCCAGCAGGACAGGGGGCATGAGCAATCAGCCCCAGCATTTT
TRBV27,-,-,TRBJ2-6,CASSLSHSGANVLTF,TGTGCCAGCAGTTTGAGCCACTCTGGGGCCAACGTCCTGACTTTC
TRBV4-2,TRBD2,-,TRBJ2-5,CASSQWEGRRETQYF,TGTGCCAGCAGCCAATGGGAGGGGAGGCGAGAGACCCAGTACTTC
TRBV25-1,-,-,TRBJ2-5,CASSQSVGAVRETQYF,TGTGCCAGCAGTCAATCCGTAGGGGCGGTGAGGGAGACCCAGTACTTC
TRBV7-2,-,-,TRBJ2-7,CASSFGGPRYEQYF,TGTGCCAGCAGCTTTGGGGGCCCTAGGTACGAGCAGTACTTC
TRBV28,-,-,TRBJ1-2,CASSLAGDRFSRGYTF,TGTGCCAGCAGTTTAGCAGGGGACCGCTTTAGTCGTGGCTACACCTTC
TRBV6-1,-,-,TRBJ1-5,CASSEVAGKNQPQHF,TGTGCCAGCAGTGAAGTGGCAGGGAAGAATCAGCCCCAGCATTTT
TRBV7-9,-,-,TRBJ1-2,CASSLSLAQTYGYTF,TGTGCCAGCAGCTTAAGCCTCGCGCAAACCTATGGCTACACCTTC
TRBV11-3,-,-,TRBJ2-4,CASSSDRMLAKNIQYF,TGTGCCAGCAGCTCTGACAGGATGCTAGCCAAAAACATTCAGTACTTC
TRBV29-1,TRBD1,-,TRBJ2-1,CSVESGTDPTEFF,TGCAGCGTTGAGTCCGGGACAGATCCAACGGAGTTCTTC
TRBV5-6,TRBD1,-,TRBJ1-2,CASSFGTGHGYTF,TGTGCCAGCAGCTTCGGGACAGGGCATGGCTACACCTTC
TRBV19,TRBD1,-,TRBJ2-6,CASSFGRAGGYSGANVLTF,TGTGCCAGTAGTTTTGGACGAGCAGGGGGCTACTCTGGGGCCAACGTCCTGACTTTC
TRBV28,-,-,TRBJ2-6,CASGPPPGSGANVLTF,TGTGCCAGCGGTCCACCACCGGGGTCCGGGGCCAACGTCCTGACTTTC
TRBV2,-,once,TRBJ1-3,CASFRDAAGNTIYF,TGTGCCAGTTTCAGGGATGCGGCTGGAAACACCATATATTTT
TRBV4-1,-,-,TRBJ1-1,CASSQGLTAFF,TGCGCCAGCAGCCAAGGACTTACGGCTTTCTTT
TRBV4-1,-,many,TRBJ2-2,CASSLAPGVGTGELFF,TGCGCCAGCAGCCTCGCACCCGGGGTCGGCACCGGGGAGCTGTTTTTT
TRBV7-8,TRBD1,-,TRBJ1-6,CASSRYRDRGNNSPLHF,TGTGCCAGCAGCCGGTACCGGGACAGGGGGAATAATTCACCCCTCCACTTT
TRBV7-9,TRBD1,-,TRBJ1-1,CASSFWGQQNTEAFF,TGTGCCAGCAGCTTTTGGGGACAGCAGAACACTGAAGCTTTCTTT
TRBV20-1,TRBD2,-,TRBJ2-1,CSATQREEQFF,TGCAGTGCCACACAGCGGGAGGAGCAGTTCTTC
TRBV5-1,TRBD1,-,TRBJ2-1,CASSLLGQVTTNEQFF,TGCGCCAGCAGCTTGCTGGGACAGGTCACAACCAATGAGCAGTTCTTC
TRBV5-1,TRBD2,-,TRBJ2-5,CASSLGSGGPRETQYF,TGCGCCAGCAGCTTGGGATCGGGAGGGCCGAGGGAGACCCAGTACTTC
TRBV7-9,TRBD2,-,TRBJ2-1,CASSLAGRVAGGQDNEQFF,TGTGCCAGCAGCTTAGCGGGGAGAGTAGCGGGGGGCCAAGACAATGAGCAGTTCTTC
TRBV9,TRBD2,-,TRBJ2-3,CASSVVSPTSGSGDTQYF,TGTGCCAGCAGCGTAGTAAGCCCCACTAGCGGGAGTGGTGATACGCAGTATTTT
TRBV27,-,-,TRBJ2-7,CASSRQGHREQYF,TGTGCCAGCAGCCGGCAGGGGCATCGCGAGCAGTACTTC
TRBV15,TRBD1,-,TRBJ1-2,CATSKTGATYGYTF,TGTGCCACCAGCAAAACAGGGGCGACCTATGGCTACACCTTC
TRBV7-9,TRBD2,-,TRBJ2-1,CASGGWTSGYNEQFF,TGTGCCAGCGGAGGGTGGACTAGCGGGTACAATGAGCAGTTCTTC
TRBV2,-,few,TRBJ1-4,CARRDDGKLFF,TGTGCCAGACGGGATGATGGAAAACTGTTTTTT
TRBV5-4,TRBD1,-,TRBJ1-3,CASSIGTGRGNTIYF,TGTGCCAGCAGCATAGGGACAGGGAGAGGAAACACCATATATTTT
TRBV27,-,-,TRBJ1-1,CASSRGGWNTEAFF,TGTGCCAGCAGTCGAGGGGGTTGGAACACTGAAGCTTTCTTT
TRBV27,-,-,TRBJ2-3,CATRPPLTDTQYF,TGTGCCACCAGACCGCCACTCACAGATACGCAGTATTTT
TRBV5-1,TRBD1,-,TRBJ2-3,CASSVSRGRDTQYF,TGCGCCAGCAGCGTGAGCAGGGGGCGGGATACGCAGTATTTT
TRBV9,TRBD2,-,TRBJ2-2,CASSVGAQRDIGELFF,TGTGCCAGCAGCGTAGGTGCTCAGCGGGATATCGGGGAGCTGTTTTTT
TRBV19,TRBD2,-,TRBJ2-1,CASTPSLAGSYNEQFF,TGTGCCAGTACGCCCAGTCTAGCGGGCTCCTACAATGAGCAGTTCTTC
TRBV19,-,few,TRBJ1-1,CASSIIGRGTEAFF,TGTGCCAGTAGTATAATTGGGAGGGGAACTGAAGCTTTCTTT